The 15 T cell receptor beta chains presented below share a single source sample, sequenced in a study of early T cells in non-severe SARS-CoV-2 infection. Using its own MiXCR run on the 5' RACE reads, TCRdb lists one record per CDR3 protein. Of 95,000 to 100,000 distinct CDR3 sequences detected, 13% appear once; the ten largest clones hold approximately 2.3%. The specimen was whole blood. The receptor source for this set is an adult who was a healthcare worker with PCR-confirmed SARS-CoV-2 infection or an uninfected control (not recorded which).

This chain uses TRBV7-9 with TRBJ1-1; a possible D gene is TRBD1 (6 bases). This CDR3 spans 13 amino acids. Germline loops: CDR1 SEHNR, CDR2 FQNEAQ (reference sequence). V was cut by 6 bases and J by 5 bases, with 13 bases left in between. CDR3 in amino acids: CASRSLRGTEAFF. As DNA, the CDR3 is TGTGCCAGCAGGAGTCTCAGGGGTACTGAAGCTTTCTTT.

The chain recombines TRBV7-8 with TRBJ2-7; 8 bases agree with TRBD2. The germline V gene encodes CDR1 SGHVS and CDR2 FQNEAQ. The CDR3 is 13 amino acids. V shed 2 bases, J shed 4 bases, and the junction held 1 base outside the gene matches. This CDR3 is CASSLKRGYEQYF. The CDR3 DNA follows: TGTGCCAGCAGCTTAAAGCGGGGGTACGAGCAGTACTTC.

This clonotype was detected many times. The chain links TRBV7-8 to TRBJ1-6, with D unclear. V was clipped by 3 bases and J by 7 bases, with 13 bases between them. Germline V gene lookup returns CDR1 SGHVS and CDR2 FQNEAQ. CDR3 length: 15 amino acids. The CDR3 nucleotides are TGTGCCAGCAGCTTCGGAGGAGATAGGAATTCACCCCTCCACTTT. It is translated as CASSFGGDRNSPLHF.

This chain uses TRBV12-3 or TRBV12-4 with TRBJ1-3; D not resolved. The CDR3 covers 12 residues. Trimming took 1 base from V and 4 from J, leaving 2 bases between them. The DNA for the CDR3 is TGTGCCAGCAGTTTAGTCGGAAACACCATATATTTT. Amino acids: CASSLVGNTIYF.

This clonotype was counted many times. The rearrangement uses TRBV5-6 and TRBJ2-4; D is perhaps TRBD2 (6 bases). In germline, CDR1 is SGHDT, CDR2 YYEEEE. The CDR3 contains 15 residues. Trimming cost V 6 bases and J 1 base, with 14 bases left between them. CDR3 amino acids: CASKEGGRAKNIQYF. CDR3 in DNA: TGTGCCAGCAAGGAGGGCGGTAGGGCCAAAAACATTCAGTACTTC.

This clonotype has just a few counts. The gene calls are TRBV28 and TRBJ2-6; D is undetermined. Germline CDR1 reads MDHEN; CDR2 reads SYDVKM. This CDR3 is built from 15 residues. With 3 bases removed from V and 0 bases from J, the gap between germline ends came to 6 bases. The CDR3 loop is CASSFYSSGANVLTF. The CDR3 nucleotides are TGTGCCAGCAGTTTCTACAGCTCTGGGGCCAACGTCCTGACTTTC.

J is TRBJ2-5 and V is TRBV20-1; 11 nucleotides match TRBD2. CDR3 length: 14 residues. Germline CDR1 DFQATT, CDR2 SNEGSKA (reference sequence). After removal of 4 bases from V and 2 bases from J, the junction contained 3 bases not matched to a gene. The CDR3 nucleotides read TGCAGTGCTACTAGCGGGGGGTTACAAGAGACCCAGTACTTC. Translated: CSATSGGLQETQYF.

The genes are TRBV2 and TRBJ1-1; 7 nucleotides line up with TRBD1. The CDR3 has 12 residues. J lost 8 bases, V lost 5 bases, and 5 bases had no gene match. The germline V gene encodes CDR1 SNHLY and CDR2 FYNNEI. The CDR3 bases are TGTGCCAGCAGTTTCGACAGGGACGAAGCTTTCTTT. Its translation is CASSFDRDEAFF. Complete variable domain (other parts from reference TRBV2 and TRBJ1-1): EPEVTQTPSHQVTQMGQEVILRCVPISNHLYFYWYRQILGQKVEFLVSFYNNEISEKSEIFDDQFSVERPDGSNFTLKIRSTKLEDSAMYFCASSFDRDEAFFGQGTRLTVV.

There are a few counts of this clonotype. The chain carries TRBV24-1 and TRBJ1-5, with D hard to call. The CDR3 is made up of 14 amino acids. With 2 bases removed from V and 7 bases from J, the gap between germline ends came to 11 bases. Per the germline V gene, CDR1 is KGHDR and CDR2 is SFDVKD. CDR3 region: CATSDSLASQPQHF. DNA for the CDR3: TGTGCCACCAGTGATTCCTTAGCAAGCCAGCCCCAGCATTTT.

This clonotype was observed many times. The CDR3 sequence: CASSLAGSGNTEAFF. The CDR3 DNA sequence: TGTGCCAGCAGCTTAGCTGGCTCCGGGAACACTGAAGCTTTCTTT. The V call is TRBV7-2, the J call TRBJ1-1; D remains unclear. The CDR3 length is 15 residues. CDR1 SGHTA and CDR2 FQGNSA come from the germline V gene. The V gene lost 0 bases and the J gene lost 1 base, with 9 bases spanning the gap.

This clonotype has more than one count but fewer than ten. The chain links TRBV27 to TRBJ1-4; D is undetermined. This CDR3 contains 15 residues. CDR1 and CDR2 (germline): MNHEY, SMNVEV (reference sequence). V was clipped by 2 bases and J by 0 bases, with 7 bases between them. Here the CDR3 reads CASSLGRATNEKLFF. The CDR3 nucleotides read TGTGCCAGCAGTTTAGGGAGAGCAACTAATGAAAAACTGTTTTTT.

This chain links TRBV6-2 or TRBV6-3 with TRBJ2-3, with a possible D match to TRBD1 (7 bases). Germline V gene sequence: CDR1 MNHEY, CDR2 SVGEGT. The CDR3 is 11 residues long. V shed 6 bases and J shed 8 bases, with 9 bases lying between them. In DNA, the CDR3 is TGTGCCAGCAGGCAGGGGGGTACGCAGTATTTT. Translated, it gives CASRQGGTQYF.

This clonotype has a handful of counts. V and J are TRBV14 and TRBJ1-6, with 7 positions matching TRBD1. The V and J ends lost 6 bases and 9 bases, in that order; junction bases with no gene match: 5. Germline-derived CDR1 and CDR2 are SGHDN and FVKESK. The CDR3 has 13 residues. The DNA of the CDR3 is TGTGCCAGCAGTAACTACAGGGGTTCACCCCTCCACTTT. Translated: CASSNYRGSPLHF.

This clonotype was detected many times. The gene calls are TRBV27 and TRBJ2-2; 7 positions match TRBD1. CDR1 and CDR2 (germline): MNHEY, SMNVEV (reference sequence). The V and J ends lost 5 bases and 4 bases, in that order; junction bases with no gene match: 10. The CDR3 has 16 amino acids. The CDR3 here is CASSPIRQGATGELFF. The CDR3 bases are TGTGCCAGCAGTCCCATTCGACAGGGTGCCACCGGGGAGCTGTTTTTT.

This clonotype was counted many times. The CDR3 loop reads CASSYGEAFF. DNA for the CDR3: TGTGCCAGCAGTTACGGGGAAGCTTTCTTT. The chain has TRBV6-6 and TRBJ1-1; D call uncertain. CDR1 is MNHNY and CDR2 is SVGAGI in the germline V gene (reference sequence). CDR3 length: 10 residues. V lost 2 bases to trimming and J lost 8 bases, with 3 bases between them.